Shown below are 27 T cell receptor beta chains from a single sample sequenced in a study of blood T cell repertoires in COVID-19. Profiled with immunoSEQ multiplex PCR; TCRdb holds only in-frame clones, not every one. Among 150,000 to 200,000 clones, over 65% were seen once, and the ten largest hold roughly 8.3%. The sequencing input was peripheral blood. These TCRs come from a man aged 60-69 years with acute or convalescent COVID-19.

The V gene is TRBV10-3, the J gene TRBJ2-7; maybe TRBD2 (5 bases). CDR3 size: 14 residues. V lost 7 bases, J lost 5 bases, and 18 bases lay in between. Germline V gene lookup returns CDR1 ENHRY and CDR2 SYGVKD. As DNA, the CDR3 is TGTGCCATCACCCTCTCGGAGGAAAGCAACGAGCAGTACTTC. Residues: CAITLSEESNEQYF.

The chain couples TRBV28 to TRBJ1-2, with D perhaps matching TRBD1 (5 bases). Germline V CDR1 and CDR2: MDHEN, SYDVKM. This CDR3 is built from 14 residues. V lost 5 bases to trimming and J lost 7 bases, with 17 bases between them. CDR3 nucleotides: TGTGCCAGCAGTCATTCGGAGGGGCCCGGTGGCTACACCTTC. Encoded protein: CASSHSEGPGGYTF.

The chain employs TRBV6-5 and TRBJ2-7; 10 bases map to TRBD1. Germline V CDR1 and CDR2: MNHEY, SVGAGI. V lost 3 bases and J lost 4; bases outside the gene matches: 9. The CDR3 sequence is 16 residues long. As DNA, the CDR3 is TGTGCCAGCAGTTATGACCCCGGGACAGGGGATTACGAGCAGTACTTC. It encodes CASSYDPGTGDYEQYF.

The sample holds a few counts of this clone. V gene TRBV5-1 combines with J gene TRBJ2-7; TRBD1 matches at 7 bases. The CDR3 loop spans 16 amino acids. The germline V gene encodes CDR1 SGHRS and CDR2 YFSETQ. V lost 0 bases to trimming and J lost 3 bases; unmatched junction nucleotides: 9. CDR3 nucleotides: TGCGCCAGCAGCTTGGCCCCACCGGGACAGATCTACGAGCAGTACTTC. Translation gives CASSLAPPGQIYEQYF.

This clone appeared a single time. The gene calls are TRBV5-4 and TRBJ2-2, with a possible D match to TRBD1 (5 bases). This CDR3 has 14 amino acids. Trimming shortened V by 3 bases and J by 1 base, and 7 bases separated the two germline ends. The germline CDR1 and CDR2 sequences are SGHNT and YYREEE (reference sequence). CDR3 loop: CASSWQGNTGELFF. The DNA for the CDR3 is TGTGCCAGCAGCTGGCAGGGGAACACCGGGGAGCTGTTTTTT.

V gene TRBV18 combines with J gene TRBJ1-2; 10 bases fit TRBD1. CDR1 is KGHSH, CDR2 LQKENI, per germline. Unmatched junction bases numbered 6, after V lost 3 bases and J lost 8 bases. The CDR3 is made up of 14 amino acids. The CDR3, as DNA: TGTGCCAGCTCACCTAGACAGGGGGCGGAAGGCTACACCTTC. It specifies CASSPRQGAEGYTF.

The V call is TRBV4-3, the J call TRBJ2-7; D is unclear. The V end was cut by 1 base, the J end by 1 base, with 11 bases between. CDR1 is LGHNA and CDR2 is YSLEER in the germline V gene. This CDR3 region has 15 residues. The CDR3 bases are TGCGCCAGCAGCCAAGTGGGTGGGCTTTCCTACGAGCAGTACTTC. Its protein product is CASSQVGGLSYEQYF.

The CDR3 DNA is TGTGCCAGCAGCTTAAGCGGACAGGGAGAGTTCTACGAGCAGTACTTC. This sequence encodes CASSLSGQGEFYEQYF. J is TRBJ2-7 and V is TRBV7-2; 8 positions agree with TRBD1. Germline trimming cut 2 bases from V and 3 bases from J; bases unmatched to any gene: 9. This CDR3 spans 16 amino acids. The germline CDR1 and CDR2 sequences are SGHTA and FQGNSA.

Only one count was recorded for this clone. This chain links TRBV9 with TRBJ2-7, with TRBD2 matching 8 bases. Germline trimming cut 2 bases from V and 6 bases from J; bases unmatched to any gene: 1. Germline values: CDR1 SGDLS, CDR2 YYNGEE. The CDR3 loop spans 12 amino acids. The CDR3 region has the DNA TGTGCCAGCAGCGTGGGACTAGGCGAGCAGTACTTC. The encoded protein is CASSVGLGEQYF. The variable domain in full, with the rest retrieved from reference TRBV9 and TRBJ2-7, is DSGVTQTPKHLITATGQRVTLRCSPRSGDLSVYWYQQSLDQGLQFLIQYYNGEERAKGNILERFSAQQFPDLHSELNLSSLELGDSALYFCASSVGLGEQYFGPGTRLTVT.

This clone was recorded a few times. The J gene is TRBJ2-2, the V gene TRBV24-1; TRBD1 matches 9 bases. Germline assignment: CDR1 KGHDR and CDR2 SFDVKD. The V and J ends lost 7 bases and 3 bases, in that order; junction bases with no gene match: 8. The CDR3 contains 16 residues. This chain's CDR3 is CATRSPGQGDTGELFF. The CDR3 bases are TGTGCCACCAGGAGCCCGGGACAGGGAGACACCGGGGAGCTGTTTTTT.

The V gene is TRBV5-1, the J gene TRBJ2-5; 9 nucleotides line up with TRBD1. The CDR3 extends over 15 amino acids. Germline V gene lookup returns CDR1 SGHRS and CDR2 YFSETQ. Losses at the gene ends were 4 bases for V and 5 bases for J; bases not matched to a gene: 9. For the CDR3, the DNA is TGCGCCAGCAGCACCGGGACAGGGTATCGGGAGACCCAGTACTTC. Protein: CASSTGTGYRETQYF.

The chain recombines TRBV6-5 with TRBJ1-3; 7 nucleotides match TRBD1. The V gene end was trimmed by 6 bases and the J gene end by 3 bases; junction bases not matched to a gene: 5. The CDR3 extends over 14 amino acids. From germline, CDR1 is MNHEY and CDR2 SVGAGI. As DNA, the CDR3 is TGTGCCAGCAGCCCGACAGGGATTGGAAACACCATATATTTT. This gives the protein CASSPTGIGNTIYF.

The chain employs TRBV9 and TRBJ1-1; D is undetermined. Germline loops: CDR1 SGDLS, CDR2 YYNGEE. With 3 bases removed from V and 0 bases from J, the gap between germline ends came to 6 bases. CDR3 length: 13 residues. The CDR3 loop is CASSAGVNTEAFF. CDR3 nucleotide sequence: TGTGCCAGCAGCGCCGGGGTGAACACTGAAGCTTTCTTT.

The chain links TRBV24-1 to TRBJ1-2, with 7 positions matching TRBD1. The junction had 8 bases not matched to a gene; V was cut back by 3 bases and J by 5 bases. The CDR3 totals 15 residues. Germline V CDR1 and CDR2: KGHDR, SFDVKD. The CDR3 protein is CATSDPTGAQYGYTF. For the CDR3, the DNA is TGTGCCACCAGTGATCCCACAGGGGCCCAATATGGCTACACCTTC.

On this clone: Other nucleotide sequences in the sample specify the same CDR3. The chain uses TRBV5-1 and TRBJ2-1; TRBD2 is a possible D gene (7 bases). The V end lost 0 bases, the J end lost 4 bases, and 11 bases lay between the germline ends. Germline lookup yields CDR1 SGHRS and CDR2 YFSETQ. This CDR3 is 15 amino acids long. The CDR3 DNA reads TGCGCCAGCAGCTTGGAGGGGGGGTCATACAATGAGCAGTTCTTC. Amino acid sequence: CASSLEGGSYNEQFF.

J is TRBJ2-1 and V is TRBV9; D not resolved. The V end was cut by 1 base, the J end by 8 bases, with 13 bases between. Germline CDR1 reads SGDLS; CDR2 reads YYNGEE. This CDR3 region has 14 residues. CDR3 region: CASSVFSQRDEQFF. The DNA of the CDR3 is TGTGCCAGCAGCGTATTTAGCCAACGGGATGAGCAGTTCTTC.

V is TRBV14 and J is TRBJ1-4; D ambiguous. CDR1 is SGHDN, CDR2 FVKESK, per germline. V lost 6 bases, J lost 5 bases, and 10 bases lay in between. The CDR3 consists of 13 residues. Written as DNA, the CDR3 is TGTGCCAGCAGAGCCGGGTTCAATGAAAAACTGTTTTTT. It translates to CASRAGFNEKLFF.

This rearrangement joins TRBV10-2 to TRBJ1-1, with 8 bases fitting TRBD1. Losses at the gene ends were 8 bases for V and 5 bases for J; bases not matched to a gene: 10. Germline lookup yields CDR1 WSHSY and CDR2 SAAADI. This CDR3 contains 14 residues. The DNA of the CDR3 is TGCGCCAGCCGGTATAAGGACAGGGTAACTGAAGCTTTCTTT. This sequence encodes CASRYKDRVTEAFF.

The J gene is TRBJ2-1, the V gene TRBV29-1, with TRBD1 matching 7 bases. The trim removed 8 bases at V and 2 bases at J, leaving 9 bases unmatched. The germline V gene encodes CDR1 SQVTM and CDR2 ANQGSEA. The CDR3 extends over 14 amino acids. CDR3 loop: CSSQTDRTYNEQFF. CDR3 bases: TGCAGCTCTCAGACGGACAGGACCTACAATGAGCAGTTCTTC.

V usage is TRBV18 and J usage is TRBJ1-6; D ambiguous. Germline values: CDR1 KGHSH, CDR2 LQKENI. Trimming shortened V by 0 bases and J by 5 bases, and 20 bases separated the two germline ends. The CDR3 sequence is 19 residues long. CDR3 region: CASSPPLAGYSMNNSPLHF. CDR3 sequence (DNA): TGTGCCAGCTCACCACCCCTGGCAGGATATTCGATGAATAATTCACCCCTCCACTTT.

The chain uses TRBV7-2 and TRBJ2-7; tentatively, D is TRBD2 (5 bases). Trimming stripped 1 base from V and 5 bases from J, with 15 bases between. The CDR3 contains 15 residues. The germline gives CDR1 SGHTA, CDR2 FQGNSA. This CDR3 is CASSLEFSGRNEQYF. CDR3 nucleotides: TGTGCCAGCAGCTTAGAGTTCAGCGGTCGGAACGAGCAGTACTTC.

The J gene is TRBJ2-2, the V gene TRBV18; maybe TRBD1 (5 bases). Germline V CDR1 and CDR2: KGHSH, LQKENI. The CDR3 consists of 13 residues. The V end lost 8 bases, the J end lost 0 bases, and 7 bases lay between the germline ends. In DNA form, the CDR3 reads TGTGCCAGCGACAGCTCGAACACCGGGGAGCTGTTTTTT. Translating gives CASDSSNTGELFF.

This rearrangement joins TRBV7-6 to TRBJ1-2, with 7 nucleotides matching TRBD1. Germline CDR1 reads SGHVS; CDR2 reads FNYEAQ. V trimming: 1 base; J trimming: 8 bases; junction bases outside the gene matches: 4. CDR3 length: 13 residues. CDR3 amino acids: CASSLEWDSGYTF. The CDR3 coding sequence is TGTGCCAGCAGCTTAGAGTGGGACAGCGGCTACACCTTC.

This chain links TRBV9 with TRBJ2-1, with TRBD2 matching over 7 bases. V lost 0 bases and J lost 9; bases outside the gene matches: 6. Per the germline V gene, CDR1 is SGDLS and CDR2 is YYNGEE. CDR3 size: 14 residues. CDR3 nucleotides: TGTGCCAGCAGCGTAGGGGAAGCGGGGATTGAGCAGTTCTTC. It encodes CASSVGEAGIEQFF.

The V and J genes are TRBV4-1 and TRBJ1-5; D is ambiguous. The CDR3 is 16 amino acids. Per germline, CDR1 MGHRA and CDR2 YSYEKL. V was cut by 1 base and J by 3 bases, with 13 bases left in between. The CDR3: CASSQVLGRFNQPQHF. CDR3 in DNA: TGCGCCAGCAGCCAAGTTTTGGGCCGGTTCAATCAGCCCCAGCATTTT.

V is TRBV5-6 and J is TRBJ2-1; D is possibly TRBD1 (5 bases). The length of the CDR3 is 17 residues. V shed 0 bases and J shed 0 bases, with 13 bases lying between them. Germline V gives CDR1 SGHDT, CDR2 YYEEEE. The CDR3 is CASSLAQGYVSYNEQFF. The CDR3 DNA is TGTGCCAGCAGCTTGGCCCAGGGCTACGTCTCCTACAATGAGCAGTTCTTC.

CDR3 region: CASSQAPQTGEQYF. CDR3 coding DNA: TGTGCCAGCAGCCAAGCCCCTCAGACAGGGGAGCAGTACTTC. The chain couples TRBV3-1 (or the pseudogene TRBV3-2) to TRBJ2-7, with 7 bases aligning to TRBD1. CDR1 is LGHDT, CDR2 YNNKEL, per germline (reference sequence). The ends lost 1 base at V and 7 bases at J; junction bases unmatched: 7. This CDR3 contains 14 residues.